Many counts were recorded for the clone carrying this T cell receptor (beta chain). Amplification of TCR beta CDR3 regions used RNA as the template. The HTBI primer set drove a first-round RT-PCR of the TCR CDR3. Each CDR3 protein is one row after TCRdb ran MiXCR on the multiplex PCR reads. The table includes about 580,000 distinct CDR3 sequences, approximately 15% detected once. These data come from a study of T cells in Graves' hyperthyroidism and ophthalmopathy. V lost 8 bases, J lost 0 bases, and 12 bases lay in between. This CDR3 contains 14 residues. Germline CDR1 reads LNHNV; CDR2 reads YYDKDF (reference sequence).

The V call is TRBV15, the J call TRBJ2-3; D gene uncertain. The sequencing sample was made of blood. The TCR originated in a woman in her twenties or thirties with Graves' hyperthyroidism that later progressed to Graves' ophthalmopathy. CDR3 sequence reads: CATFSGLSTDTQYF. The DNA for the CDR3 is TGTGCCACCTTCTCAGGTCTAAGCACAGATACGCAGTATTTT.